This T cell receptor (beta chain) is from a study of OX40 agonist ivuxolimab in advanced cancers. Looking at the study overall: Ivuxolimab is an agonistic anti-OX40 (CD134) antibody, and patients were treated with it.

The data were produced by immunoSEQ multiplex PCR, yet TCRdb's version contains in-frame clones alone and is incomplete. The sample contains roughly 60,000 clones, 91% of which appear only once. This CDR3 region has 16 residues. Germline CDR1 reads MNHEY; CDR2 reads SMNVEV (reference sequence). V dropped 0 bases and J dropped 5 bases, with 13 bases sitting between them. This clone was counted once. The clonotype comes from an adult with an advanced solid tumor such as melanoma, head and neck, liver or kidney cancer. Sample: CD4+ or CD8+ T cells sorted from blood, taken in a trial of the OX40 agonist ivuxolimab. The J gene is TRBJ2-2, the V gene TRBV27, with D hard to call. The CDR3 sequence: CASSLSGSVGTGELFF. CDR3 in DNA: TGTGCCAGCAGTTTATCGGGCAGCGTAGGGACCGGGGAGCTGTTTTTT.